This T cell receptor (beta chain) was sequenced during a study of response to subunit inactivated influenza vaccine. General study results and limits: The authors offered the suggestion that each seasonal influenza vaccination recruits few new T cells.

J gave up 2 bases and V 5 bases, and 9 bases lay outside the gene matches. This CDR3 has 17 residues. From germline, CDR1 is SGHTA and CDR2 FQGNSA. TCRdb processed the RT-PCR reads anew with MiXCR; each CDR3 protein has one entry. The table shows under 750,000 distinct CDR3 sequences, with approximately 10% occurring only once. Of note for this clonotype: Its specificity is unknown.

The receptor was derived from a man aged 50 to 59 who received an inactivated influenza vaccine. The chain recombines TRBV7-2 with TRBJ2-7; 13 nucleotides line up with TRBD2. The input for sequencing was PBMCs from blood, taken on the day of vaccination. The DNA for the CDR3 is TGTGCCAGCAGCCCTACTAGCGGGGGGGCCTGGCCCTACGAGCAGTACTTC. This gives the protein CASSPTSGGAWPYEQYF.